The 22 T cell receptor beta chains listed next were all sequenced from one sample in a study of blood T cells in healthy people across ages. PCR was performed a second time for 7 to 11 cycles using a sample-barcoded 5' primer and a J-beta primer mix. TCRdb analysed the 5' RACE reads with MiXCR anew, one entry per CDR3 protein. In the table there are roughly 2 million distinct CDR3 sequences, around 50% of which are singletons. Sequences were obtained from blood. The receptors were gathered from a woman aged 40 to 50 in good health.

This clonotype was recorded once. In DNA, the CDR3 is TGTGCCAGCATCCCCCCGGGGGGACTCTCCTACGAGCAGTACTTC. Translation gives CASIPPGGLSYEQYF. V is TRBV6-2 or TRBV6-3 and J is TRBJ2-5; 7 positions agree with TRBD2. The DNA end is more similar to TRBJ2-7, so the J call may be wrong. In germline, CDR1 is MNHEY, CDR2 SVGEGT. This CDR3 has 15 residues.

The chain joins TRBV18 to TRBJ2-1; 7 bases agree with TRBD2. CDR1 and CDR2 (germline): KGHSH, LQKENI. The J segment lost 7 bases and the V segment lost 0 bases, leaving 12 bases of the junction unmatched. The CDR3 length is 17 residues. The CDR3 bases are TGTGCCAGCTCACCACCAAGCGGACTAGGGATTACAAATGAGCAGTTCTTC. Amino acid sequence: CASSPPSGLGITNEQFF.

The chain recombines TRBV4-2 with TRBJ2-4; D may be TRBD1 (6 bases). Judging by the DNA end, TRBJ2-7 fits better; the J call may be wrong. Germline CDR1 is LGHNA and CDR2 is YNFKEQ. The CDR3 contains 11 residues. CDR3 sequence: CASGGQSEQYF. The CDR3 DNA reads TGTGCCAGCGGCGGACAGAGCGAGCAGTACTTC.

V gene TRBV4-1 combines with J gene TRBJ2-1; 8 bases fit TRBD1. V shed 1 base, J shed 4 bases, and the junction held 9 bases outside the gene matches. Germline CDR1 is MGHRA and CDR2 is YSYEKL. The CDR3 sequence is 17 residues long. The CDR3 protein is CASSQGTEGTGYNEQFF. CDR3 coding DNA: TGCGCCAGCAGCCAAGGCACTGAGGGGACAGGATACAATGAGCAGTTCTTC.

In this sample, this clonotype turned up a few times. The chain joins TRBV5-1 to TRBJ2-3; possible D gene TRBD2, 6 bases. Trimming pared 4 bases from V and 6 bases from J, leaving 15 bases between. CDR1 SGHRS and CDR2 YFSETQ come from the germline V gene. The CDR3 spans 14 residues. This CDR3 is CASSTGLDPDTQYF. As DNA, the CDR3 is TGCGCCAGCAGCACGGGACTCGACCCGGATACGCAGTATTTT.

The chain joins TRBV29-1 to TRBJ2-5; a possible D gene is TRBD2 (6 bases). Germline V CDR1 and CDR2: SQVTM, ANQGSEA. CDR3 length: 14 residues. Trimming took 7 bases from V and 4 from J, leaving 19 bases between them. The CDR3 nucleotides read TGCAGCGCCCCAGACGGGGGAGCGCGAGAGACCCAGTACTTC. It translates to CSAPDGGARETQYF.

This chain uses TRBV5-1 with TRBJ2-3; 10 bases are a match to TRBD2. The germline gives CDR1 SGHRS, CDR2 YFSETQ. Germline trimming cut 2 bases from V and 3 bases from J; bases unmatched to any gene: 6. The CDR3 consists of 16 residues. The CDR3 nucleotides read TGCGCCAGCAGCTTATTCCAGCGGGGGGGGACAGATACGCAGTATTTT. It is translated as CASSLFQRGGTDTQYF.

The chain combines TRBV20-1 with TRBJ1-4; 7 bases are shared with TRBD1. Germline V gene sequence: CDR1 DFQATT, CDR2 SNEGSKA (reference sequence). This CDR3 spans 14 amino acids. Germline trimming cut 3 bases from V and 3 bases from J; bases unmatched to any gene: 4. CDR3 protein: CSARGRGPNEKLFF. CDR3 bases: TGCAGTGCTAGGGGGAGGGGGCCTAATGAAAAACTGTTTTTT.

In its sample, this clonotype was seen a few times. The genes are TRBV20-1 and TRBJ2-1, with D perhaps matching TRBD2 (6 bases). CDR3 length equals 15 residues. Trimming took 5 bases from V and 0 from J, leaving 14 bases between them. The germline CDR1 and CDR2 sequences are DFQATT and SNEGSKA (reference sequence). The CDR3 DNA follows: TGCAGTGCTCCCCCGGCGGGGTTCTCCTACAATGAGCAGTTCTTC. Translated, it gives CSAPPAGFSYNEQFF.

There are a few counts of this clonotype. The V gene is TRBV4-3, the J gene TRBJ2-3, with D hard to call. V was clipped by 1 base and J by 0 bases, with 11 bases between them. The CDR3 has 16 residues. The germline CDR1 and CDR2 sequences are LGHNA and YSLEER. In DNA, the CDR3 is TGCGCCAGCAGCCAAGTGGCTAGGGCTAGCACAGATACGCAGTATTTT. It codes for CASSQVARASTDTQYF.

This rearrangement joins TRBV6-5 to TRBJ2-5; 8 positions agree with TRBD1. V lost 4 bases and J lost 5; bases outside the gene matches: 3. From germline, CDR1 is MNHEY and CDR2 SVGAGI. The CDR3 totals 13 residues. CDR3 sequence: CASSSGQVETQYF. CDR3 nucleotide sequence: TGTGCCAGCAGTTCGGGACAGGTCGAGACCCAGTACTTC.

This clonotype was recorded a few times. V usage is TRBV6-2 or TRBV6-3 and J usage is TRBJ2-6, with D perhaps TRBD1 (6 bases). V lost 4 bases, J lost 0 bases, and 16 bases lay in between. Germline CDR1 is MNHEY and CDR2 is SVGEGT. The CDR3 contains 18 residues. The CDR3, as DNA: TGTGCCAGCAGTTGCTCCGGGACAAAGAGCTCTGGGGCCAACGTCCTGACTTTC. Protein product: CASSCSGTKSSGANVLTF.

This clonotype was observed a few times. The chain has TRBV20-1 and TRBJ2-1; the D is unclear. The CDR3 consists of 14 residues. V lost 0 bases, J lost 4 bases, and 10 bases lay in between. The germline CDR1 and CDR2 sequences are DFQATT and SNEGSKA (reference sequence). Here the CDR3 reads CSARDQQPYNEQFF. In DNA form, the CDR3 reads TGCAGTGCTAGAGATCAACAGCCATACAATGAGCAGTTCTTC.

This clonotype has more than one count but fewer than ten. The chain joins TRBV7-2 to TRBJ2-6; D possibly corresponds to TRBD2 (5 bases). The ends were cut back, 0 bases at V and 0 bases at J, with 6 bases in the middle. This CDR3 contains 16 residues. Germline V lookup: CDR1 SGHTA, CDR2 FQGNSA. CDR3 nucleotides: TGTGCCAGCAGCTTAGCCGGGGACTCTGGGGCCAACGTCCTGACTTTC. Amino acid sequence: CASSLAGDSGANVLTF.

V gene TRBV15 combines with J gene TRBJ2-5, with a weak D call TRBD1 (6 bases). CDR1 and CDR2 (germline): LNHNV, YYDKDF (reference sequence). This CDR3 is built from 15 residues. The V and J ends lost 0 bases and 1 base respectively, with 9 bases between them. As DNA, the CDR3 is TGTGCCACCAGCAGAGACGGACAGATCCAAGAGACCCAGTACTTC. The encoded protein is CATSRDGQIQETQYF.

The chain carries TRBV2 and TRBJ1-5; TRBD1 is a possible D gene (6 bases). Germline loops: CDR1 SNHLY, CDR2 FYNNEI. This CDR3 is built from 14 residues. Trimming removed 6 bases at V and 4 bases at J, with 13 bases between. The CDR3 loop reads CASRDSRMNQPQHF. The CDR3 DNA is TGTGCCAGCAGGGACAGCCGGATGAATCAGCCCCAGCATTTT.

This chain's CDR3 is CASSQGLAANEQYF. The DNA of the CDR3 is TGTGCCAGCAGCCAGGGACTAGCGGCAAACGAGCAGTACTTC. The rearrangement uses TRBV7-9 and TRBJ2-7, with 11 bases fitting TRBD2. The CDR3 is 14 residues long. CDR1 and CDR2 from the germline V gene are SEHNR and FQNEAQ (reference sequence). The V and J ends lost 5 bases and 5 bases, in that order; junction bases with no gene match: 5.

J is TRBJ1-2 and V is TRBV7-9; TRBD1 matches at 11 bases. The V segment lost 2 bases and the J segment 8 bases; nucleotides outside the gene matches: 4. Germline CDR1 is SEHNR and CDR2 is FQNEAQ (reference sequence). This CDR3 comprises 14 residues. CDR3: CASSLSGQGAGYTF. DNA for the CDR3: TGTGCCAGCAGCTTATCCGGACAGGGGGCGGGCTACACCTTC.

This clonotype was seen a single time. This chain joins TRBV5-6 and TRBJ1-2; D remains unclear. Germline CDR1 is SGHDT and CDR2 is YYEEEE. V lost 4 bases and J 7 bases, leaving 14 bases between the germline ends. The CDR3 loop spans 13 amino acids. CDR3 loop: CASSLSVHSGYTF. The DNA of the CDR3 is TGTGCCAGCAGCCTCAGCGTTCACTCTGGCTACACCTTC.

A few counts support this clonotype. This chain's CDR3 is CASSRLTRDTQYF. As DNA, the CDR3 is TGTGCCAGCAGCCGGTTAACCAGAGATACGCAGTATTTT. The chain employs TRBV11-2 and TRBJ2-3; D remains ambiguous. This CDR3 comprises 13 residues. CDR1 SGHAT and CDR2 FQNNGV come from the germline V gene. Trimming shortened V by 5 bases and J by 5 bases, and 11 bases separated the two germline ends.

There are many counts of this clonotype. J is TRBJ2-7 and V is TRBV10-2, with 10 nucleotides matching TRBD1. The V gene's germline CDR1 is WSHSY and CDR2 SAAADI. The V and J ends lost 3 bases and 3 bases, in that order; junction bases with no gene match: 2. CDR3 length: 14 amino acids. The chain's CDR3 is CASSDRDRGYEQYF. The CDR3 bases are TGCGCCAGCAGTGACCGGGACAGGGGCTACGAGCAGTACTTC.

The chain recombines TRBV6-5 with TRBJ2-3, with D perhaps TRBD1 (6 bases). Germline-derived CDR1 and CDR2 are MNHEY and SVGAGI. V dropped 6 bases and J dropped 10 bases, with 11 bases sitting between them. The CDR3 is made up of 11 amino acids. The CDR3 loop reads CASSQQGSQYF. In nucleotides, the CDR3 is TGTGCCAGCAGCCAACAGGGTTCGCAGTATTTT.